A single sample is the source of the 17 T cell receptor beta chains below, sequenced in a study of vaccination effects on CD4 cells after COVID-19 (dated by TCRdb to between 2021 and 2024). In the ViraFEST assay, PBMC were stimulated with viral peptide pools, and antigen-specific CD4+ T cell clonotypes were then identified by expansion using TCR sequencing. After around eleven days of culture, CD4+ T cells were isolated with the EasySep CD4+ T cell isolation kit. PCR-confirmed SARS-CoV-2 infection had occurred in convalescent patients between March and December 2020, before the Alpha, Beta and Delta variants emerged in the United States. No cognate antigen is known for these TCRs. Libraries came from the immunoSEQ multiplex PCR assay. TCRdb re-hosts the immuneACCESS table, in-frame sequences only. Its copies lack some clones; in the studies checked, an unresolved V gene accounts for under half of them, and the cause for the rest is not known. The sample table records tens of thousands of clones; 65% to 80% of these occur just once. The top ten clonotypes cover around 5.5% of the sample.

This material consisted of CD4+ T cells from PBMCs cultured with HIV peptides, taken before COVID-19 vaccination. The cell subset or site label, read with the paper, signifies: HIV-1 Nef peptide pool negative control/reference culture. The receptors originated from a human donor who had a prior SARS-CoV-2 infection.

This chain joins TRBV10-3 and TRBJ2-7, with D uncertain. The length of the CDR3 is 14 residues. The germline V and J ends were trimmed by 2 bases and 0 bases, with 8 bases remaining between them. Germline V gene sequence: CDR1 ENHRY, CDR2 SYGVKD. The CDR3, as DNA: TGTGCCATCAGTGAGCGGGCTTACTCCTACGAGCAGTACTTC. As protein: CAISERAYSYEQYF.

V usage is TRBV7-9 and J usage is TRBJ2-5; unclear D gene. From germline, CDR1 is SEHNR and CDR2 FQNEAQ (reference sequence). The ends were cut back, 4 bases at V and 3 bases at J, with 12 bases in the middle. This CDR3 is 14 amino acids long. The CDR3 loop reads CASSSPQSEETQYF. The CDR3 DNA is TGTGCCAGCAGCTCACCACAGAGTGAAGAGACCCAGTACTTC.

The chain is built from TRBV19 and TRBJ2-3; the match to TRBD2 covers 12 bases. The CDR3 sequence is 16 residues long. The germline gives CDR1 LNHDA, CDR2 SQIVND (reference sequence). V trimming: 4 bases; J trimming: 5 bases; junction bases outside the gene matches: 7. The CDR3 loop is CASSKKTSGSIDTQYF. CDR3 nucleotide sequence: TGTGCCAGTAGTAAAAAGACTAGCGGGAGTATAGATACGCAGTATTTT.

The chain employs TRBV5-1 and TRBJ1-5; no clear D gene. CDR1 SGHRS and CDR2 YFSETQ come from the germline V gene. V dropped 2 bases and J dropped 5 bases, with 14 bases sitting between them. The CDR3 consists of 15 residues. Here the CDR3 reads CASSFTWGRDQPQHF. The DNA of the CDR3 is TGCGCCAGCAGCTTCACGTGGGGTAGGGATCAGCCCCAGCATTTT.

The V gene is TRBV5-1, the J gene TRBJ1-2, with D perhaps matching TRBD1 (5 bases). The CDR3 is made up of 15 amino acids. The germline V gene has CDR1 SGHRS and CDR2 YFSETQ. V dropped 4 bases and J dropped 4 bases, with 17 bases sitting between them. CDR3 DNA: TGCGCCAGCAGCCCCGAGACAGTTTTACTCTATGGCTACACCTTC. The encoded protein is CASSPETVLLYGYTF. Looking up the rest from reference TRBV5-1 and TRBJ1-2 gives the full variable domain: KAGVTQTPRYLIKTRGQQVTLSCSPISGHRSVSWYQQTPGQGLQFLFEYFSETQRNKGNFPGRFSGRQFSNSRSEMNVSTLELGDSALYLCASSPETVLLYGYTFGSGTRLTVV.

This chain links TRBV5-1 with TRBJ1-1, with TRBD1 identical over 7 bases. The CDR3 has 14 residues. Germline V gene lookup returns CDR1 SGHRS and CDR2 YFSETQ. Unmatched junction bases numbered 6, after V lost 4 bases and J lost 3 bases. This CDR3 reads CASSMTGLDTEAFF. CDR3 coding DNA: TGCGCCAGCAGCATGACAGGGTTGGACACTGAAGCTTTCTTT.

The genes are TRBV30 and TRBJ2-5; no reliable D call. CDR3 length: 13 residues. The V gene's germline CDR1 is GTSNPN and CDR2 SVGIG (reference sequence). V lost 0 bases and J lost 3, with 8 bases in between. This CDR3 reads CAWSVVIKETQYF. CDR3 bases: TGTGCCTGGAGTGTCGTTATTAAAGAGACCCAGTACTTC.

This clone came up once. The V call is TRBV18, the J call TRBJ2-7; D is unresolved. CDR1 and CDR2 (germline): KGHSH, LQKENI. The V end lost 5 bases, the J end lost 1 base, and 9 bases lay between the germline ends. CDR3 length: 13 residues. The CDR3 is CASSSAPSYEQYF. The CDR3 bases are TGTGCCAGCTCATCCGCACCTTCCTACGAGCAGTACTTC.

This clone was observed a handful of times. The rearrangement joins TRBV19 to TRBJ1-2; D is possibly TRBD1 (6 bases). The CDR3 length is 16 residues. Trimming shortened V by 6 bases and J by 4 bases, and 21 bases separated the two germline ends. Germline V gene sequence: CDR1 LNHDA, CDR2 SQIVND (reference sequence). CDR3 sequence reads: CASRRTVSSGVYGYTF. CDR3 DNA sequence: TGTGCCAGTAGGAGGACAGTTTCTTCGGGAGTCTATGGCTACACCTTC.

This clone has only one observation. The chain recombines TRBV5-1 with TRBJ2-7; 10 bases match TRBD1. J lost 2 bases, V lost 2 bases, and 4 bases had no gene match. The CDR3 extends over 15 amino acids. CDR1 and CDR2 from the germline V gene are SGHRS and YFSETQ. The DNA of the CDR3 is TGCGCCAGCAGCTTATTAGGGACAGGGGCCTACGAGCAGTACTTC. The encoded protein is CASSLLGTGAYEQYF.

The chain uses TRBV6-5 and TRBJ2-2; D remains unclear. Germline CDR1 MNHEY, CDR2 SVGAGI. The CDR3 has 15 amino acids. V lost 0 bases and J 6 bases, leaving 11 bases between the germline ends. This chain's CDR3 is CASSYSWAQSGELFF. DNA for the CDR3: TGTGCCAGCAGTTACTCGTGGGCCCAGTCCGGGGAGCTGTTTTTT.

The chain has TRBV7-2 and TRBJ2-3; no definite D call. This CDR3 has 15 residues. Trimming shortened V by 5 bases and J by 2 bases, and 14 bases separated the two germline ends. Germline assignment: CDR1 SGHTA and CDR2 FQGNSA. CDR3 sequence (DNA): TGTGCCAGCAGCCCTAAGACGGTGTCCACAGATACGCAGTATTTT. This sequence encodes CASSPKTVSTDTQYF.

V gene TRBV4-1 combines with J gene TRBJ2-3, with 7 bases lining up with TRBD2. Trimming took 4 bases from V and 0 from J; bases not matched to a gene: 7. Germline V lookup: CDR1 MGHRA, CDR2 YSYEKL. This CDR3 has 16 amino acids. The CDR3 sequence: CASSRGLGTSTDTQYF. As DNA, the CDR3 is TGCGCCAGCAGCCGAGGACTAGGGACTAGCACAGATACGCAGTATTTT.

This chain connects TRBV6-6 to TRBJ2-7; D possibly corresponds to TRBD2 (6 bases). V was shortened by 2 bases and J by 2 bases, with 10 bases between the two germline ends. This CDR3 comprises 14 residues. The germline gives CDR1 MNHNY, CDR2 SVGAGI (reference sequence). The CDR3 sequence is CASSYGGRAYEQYF. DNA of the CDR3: TGTGCCAGCAGTTACGGAGGGAGAGCCTACGAGCAGTACTTC.

The CDR3 is CATSTRGTGEDTQYF. The CDR3 DNA reads TGTGCCACCAGCACGCGCGGGACAGGGGAAGATACGCAGTATTTT. The chain joins TRBV15 to TRBJ2-3; 10 bases line up with TRBD1. With 4 bases clipped from V and 5 bases from J, the junction kept 6 bases outside the gene matches. This CDR3 comprises 15 residues. Germline CDR1 reads LNHNV; CDR2 reads YYDKDF (reference sequence).

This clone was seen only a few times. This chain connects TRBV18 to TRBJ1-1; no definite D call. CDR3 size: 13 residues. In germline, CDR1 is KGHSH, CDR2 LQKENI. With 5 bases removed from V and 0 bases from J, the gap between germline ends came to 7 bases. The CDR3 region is CASSENLNTEAFF. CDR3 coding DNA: TGTGCCAGCTCAGAAAACCTGAACACTGAAGCTTTCTTT. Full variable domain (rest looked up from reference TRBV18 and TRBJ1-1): NAGVMQNPRHLVRRRGQEARLRCSPMKGHSHVYWYRQLPEEGLKFMVYLQKENIIDESGMPKERFSAEFPKEGPSILRIQQVVRGDSAAYFCASSENLNTEAFFGQGTRLTVV.

Here the CDR3 reads CSVSEGFEKLFF. CDR3 coding DNA: TGCAGCGTTAGCGAGGGTTTTGAAAAACTGTTTTTT. The V call is TRBV29-1, the J call TRBJ1-4; D is ambiguous. The CDR3 extends over 12 amino acids. Germline loops: CDR1 SQVTM, CDR2 ANQGSEA. V gave up 5 bases and J gave up 7 bases, with 11 bases separating them.